Detailed here is one T cell receptor (beta chain). The data are from a study of blood T cell repertoires in COVID-19. The overall study: The United States, Italy and Spain provided the acute and convalescent COVID-19 samples.

Assay used: immunoSEQ multiplex PCR; TCRdb lists only in-frame clones, some missing. This sample carries around 200,000 clones, approximately 84% of them seen once, and the ten largest clones take approximately 6%. The CDR3 has 16 amino acids. V was shortened by 3 bases and J by 0 bases, with 14 bases between the two germline ends. Germline V gene data show CDR1 as MDHEN and CDR2 as SYDVKM. The chain employs TRBV28 and TRBJ1-1; a weak D match, TRBD1 (6 bases). The sample taken for sequencing was peripheral blood. The source is a man older than 75 with acute or convalescent COVID-19. In DNA, the CDR3 is TGTGCCAGCAGTTTCTCTCGATACAGGGTGAACACTGAAGCTTTCTTT. This translates into CASSFSRYRVNTEAFF. Based on the CDR3 plus reference TRBV28 and TRBJ1-1, the full variable domain is DVKVTQSSRYLVKRTGEKVFLECVQDMDHENMFWYRQDPGLGLRLIYFSYDVKMKEKGDIPEGYSVSREKKERFSLILESASTNQTSMYLCASSFSRYRVNTEAFFGQGTRLTVV.